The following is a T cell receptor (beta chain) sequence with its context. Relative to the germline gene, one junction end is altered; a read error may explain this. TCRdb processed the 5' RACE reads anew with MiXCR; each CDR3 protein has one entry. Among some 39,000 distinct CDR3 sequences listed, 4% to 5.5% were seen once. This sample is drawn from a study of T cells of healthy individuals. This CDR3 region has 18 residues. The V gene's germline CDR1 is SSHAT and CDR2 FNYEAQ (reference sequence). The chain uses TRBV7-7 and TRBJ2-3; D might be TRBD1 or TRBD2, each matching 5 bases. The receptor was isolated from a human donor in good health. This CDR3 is CASSLGPAGTEPTDTQYF. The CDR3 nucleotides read TGTGCTAGCAGCTTGGGGCCTGCTGGGACGGAACCCACAGATACGCAGTATTTT.